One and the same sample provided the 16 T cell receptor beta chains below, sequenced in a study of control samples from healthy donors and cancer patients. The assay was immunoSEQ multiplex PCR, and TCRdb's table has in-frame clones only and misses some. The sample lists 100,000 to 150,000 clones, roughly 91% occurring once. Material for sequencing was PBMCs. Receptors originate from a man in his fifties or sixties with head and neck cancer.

The CDR3 loop is CASSGLNTQYF. CDR3 DNA: TGTGCCAGCAGTGGTCTTAATACGCAGTATTTT. This chain links TRBV2 with TRBJ2-3; D gene uncertain. The V gene lost 4 bases and the J gene lost 7 bases, with 6 bases spanning the gap. CDR1 SNHLY and CDR2 FYNNEI come from the germline V gene. CDR3 length: 11 residues.

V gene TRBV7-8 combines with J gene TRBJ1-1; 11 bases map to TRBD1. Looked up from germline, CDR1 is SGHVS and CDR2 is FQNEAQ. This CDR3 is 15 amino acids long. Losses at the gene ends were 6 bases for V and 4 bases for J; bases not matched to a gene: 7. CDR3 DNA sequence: TGTGCCAGCAGGTGGACAGGGGGCGCGGGCACTGAAGCTTTCTTT. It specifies CASRWTGGAGTEAFF.

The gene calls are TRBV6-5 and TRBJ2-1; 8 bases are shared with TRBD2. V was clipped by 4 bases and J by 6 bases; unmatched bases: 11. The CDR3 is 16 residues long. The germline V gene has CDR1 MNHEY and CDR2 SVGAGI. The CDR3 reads CASSWDLAGLLNEQFF. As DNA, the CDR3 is TGTGCCAGCAGTTGGGATCTAGCGGGTCTTCTCAATGAGCAGTTCTTC.

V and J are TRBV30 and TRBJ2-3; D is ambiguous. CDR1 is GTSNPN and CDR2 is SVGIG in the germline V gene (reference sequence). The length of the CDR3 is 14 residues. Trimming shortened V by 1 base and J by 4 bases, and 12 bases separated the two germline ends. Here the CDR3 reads CAWSALLISDTQYF. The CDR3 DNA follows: TGTGCCTGGAGTGCTCTCCTGATCTCAGATACGCAGTATTTT.

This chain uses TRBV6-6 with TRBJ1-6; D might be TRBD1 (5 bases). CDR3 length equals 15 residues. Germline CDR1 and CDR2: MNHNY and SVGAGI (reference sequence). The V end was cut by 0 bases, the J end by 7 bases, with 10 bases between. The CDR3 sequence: CASSYSAGKNSPLHF. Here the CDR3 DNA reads TGTGCCAGCAGTTACTCGGCAGGGAAGAATTCACCCCTCCACTTT.

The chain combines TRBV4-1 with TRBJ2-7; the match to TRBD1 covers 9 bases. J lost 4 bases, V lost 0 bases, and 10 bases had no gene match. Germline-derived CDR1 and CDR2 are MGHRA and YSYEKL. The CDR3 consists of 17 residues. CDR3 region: CASSQEGGLQGAYEQYF. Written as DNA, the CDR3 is TGCGCCAGCAGCCAAGAAGGAGGATTACAGGGGGCTTACGAGCAGTACTTC.

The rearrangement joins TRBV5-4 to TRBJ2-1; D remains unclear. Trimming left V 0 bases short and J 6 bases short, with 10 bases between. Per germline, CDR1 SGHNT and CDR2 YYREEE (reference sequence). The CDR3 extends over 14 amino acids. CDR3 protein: CASSLATSSNEQFF. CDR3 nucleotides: TGTGCCAGCAGCTTGGCGACATCTTCCAATGAGCAGTTCTTC.

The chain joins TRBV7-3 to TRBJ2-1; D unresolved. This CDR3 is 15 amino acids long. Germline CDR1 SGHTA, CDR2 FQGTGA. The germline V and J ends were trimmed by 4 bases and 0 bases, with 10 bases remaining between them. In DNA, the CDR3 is TGTGCCAGCAGCTCGACACTGAGCTCCTACAATGAGCAGTTCTTC. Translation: CASSSTLSSYNEQFF.

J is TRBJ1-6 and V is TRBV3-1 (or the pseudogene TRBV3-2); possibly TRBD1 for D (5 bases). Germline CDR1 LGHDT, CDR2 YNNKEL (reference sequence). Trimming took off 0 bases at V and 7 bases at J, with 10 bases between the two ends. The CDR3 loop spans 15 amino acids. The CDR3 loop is CASSQDQGRNSPLHF. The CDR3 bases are TGTGCCAGCAGCCAAGACCAGGGTCGGAATTCACCCCTCCACTTT.

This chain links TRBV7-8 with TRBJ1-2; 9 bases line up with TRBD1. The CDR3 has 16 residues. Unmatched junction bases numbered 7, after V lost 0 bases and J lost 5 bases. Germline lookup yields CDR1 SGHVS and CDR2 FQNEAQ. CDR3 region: CASSLASGQGSYGYTF. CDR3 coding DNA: TGTGCCAGCAGCTTAGCGTCAGGACAGGGGTCATATGGCTACACCTTC.

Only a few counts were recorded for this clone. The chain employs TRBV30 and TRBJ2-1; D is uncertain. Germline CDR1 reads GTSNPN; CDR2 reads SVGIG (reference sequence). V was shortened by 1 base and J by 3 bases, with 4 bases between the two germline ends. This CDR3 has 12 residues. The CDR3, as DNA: TGTGCCTGGAGTGATGACTACAATGAGCAGTTCTTC. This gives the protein CAWSDDYNEQFF.

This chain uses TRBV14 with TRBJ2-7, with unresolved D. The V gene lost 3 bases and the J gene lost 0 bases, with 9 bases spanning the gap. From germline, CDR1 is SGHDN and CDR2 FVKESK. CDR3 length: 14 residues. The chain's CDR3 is CASSHLTLSYEQYF. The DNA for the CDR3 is TGTGCCAGCAGCCACCTGACACTCTCCTACGAGCAGTACTTC.

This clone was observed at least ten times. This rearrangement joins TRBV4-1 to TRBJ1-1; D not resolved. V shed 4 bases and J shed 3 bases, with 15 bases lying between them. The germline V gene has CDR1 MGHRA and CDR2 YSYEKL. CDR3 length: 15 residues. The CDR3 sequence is CASSPYLDLDTEAFF. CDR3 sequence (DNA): TGCGCCAGCAGCCCCTACCTTGATCTGGACACTGAAGCTTTCTTT.

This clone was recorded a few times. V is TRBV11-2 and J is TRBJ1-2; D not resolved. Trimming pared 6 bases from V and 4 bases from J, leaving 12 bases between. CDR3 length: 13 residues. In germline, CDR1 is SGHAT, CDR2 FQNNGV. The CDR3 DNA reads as TGTGCCAGCAGAGAAGACAAGGTCTATGGCTACACCTTC. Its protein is CASREDKVYGYTF. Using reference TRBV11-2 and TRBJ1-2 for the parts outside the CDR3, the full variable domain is EAGVAQSPRYKIIEKRQSVAFWCNPISGHATLYWYQQILGQGPKLLIQFQNNGVVDDSQLPKDRFSAERLKGVDSTLKIQPAKLEDSAVYLCASREDKVYGYTFGSGTRLTVV.

The CDR3 reads CASLFGRPWGGYTF. CDR3 in DNA: TGTGCCAGTCTTTTTGGACGGCCCTGGGGAGGCTACACCTTC. This sequence joins TRBV14 and TRBJ1-2; D ambiguous. The germline CDR1 and CDR2 sequences are SGHDN and FVKESK. The CDR3 consists of 14 residues. Trimming stripped 9 bases from V and 8 bases from J, with 22 bases between.

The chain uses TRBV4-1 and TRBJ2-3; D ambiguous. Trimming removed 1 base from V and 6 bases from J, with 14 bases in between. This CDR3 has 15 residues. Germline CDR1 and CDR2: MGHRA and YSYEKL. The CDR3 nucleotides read TGCGCCAGCAGCCAAGGGGCACCCTCCGTGGATACGCAGTATTTT. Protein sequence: CASSQGAPSVDTQYF.